Reported below is one TCR beta chain. The sample originates from a study of blood T cell repertoires in COVID-19. Study as a whole: COVID-19 samples, acute and convalescent, were from the United States, Italy and Spain. The cDNA or gDNA used as material had been derived from T cells, B-cell-depleted T cells, or PBMCs.

The CDR3 covers 15 residues. Germline CDR1 and CDR2: SGHNT and YYREEE (reference sequence). The V segment lost 4 bases and the J segment 2 bases; nucleotides outside the gene matches: 6. In the original workflow: Amplified reference gene primers provided the basis for estimating nucleated cell counts. The method was immunoSEQ multiplex PCR; TCRdb's version includes in-frame clones alone and lacks a portion of them. Clone size and the V and J calls come from that table; the DNA yielded D and trimming. The table lists fewer than 150,000 clones, 88% of them singletons. V usage is TRBV5-4 and J usage is TRBJ2-5, with 9 bases matching TRBD2. Input material: peripheral blood. The TCR was taken from a man aged 45-65 years with active or convalescent COVID-19. CDR3 in DNA: TGTGCCAGCAGCATCCGACTAGCGGCACAAGAGACCCAGTACTTC. This codes for CASSIRLAAQETQYF.